This T cell receptor (beta chain) was sequenced during a study of blood T cell repertoires in COVID-19. Study overall: Specimens from acute and convalescent COVID-19 originated in the United States, Italy and Spain. Sources were T cells, B-cell-depleted T cells, or PBMCs; the material itself was cDNA or gDNA.

In the source study's methods: Counts of nucleated cells, estimated from reference gene primer amplification, were obtained. Profiling relied on immunoSEQ multiplex PCR, and the TCRdb table lists in-frame clones only, not all of them. The DNA gave D and trimming, while V, J and clone size come from that table. Of about 51,000 clones listed, 70% to 90% are singletons. The V gene's germline CDR1 is LNHDA and CDR2 SQIVND (reference sequence). V was trimmed by 1 base and J by 5 bases, leaving 6 bases between them. CDR3 length equals 12 residues. The J gene is TRBJ2-7, the V gene TRBV19; D not certain. The sequencing sample was made of peripheral blood. The TCR comes from a man in his 60s with acute or convalescent COVID-19. The CDR3 sequence is CASSIVPNEQYF. The CDR3 DNA reads as TGTGCCAGTAGTATAGTCCCCAACGAGCAGTACTTC.